These T cell receptor beta chains were read from a single sample in a study of control samples from healthy donors and cancer patients. The protocol was immunoSEQ multiplex PCR, while the TCRdb copy is restricted to in-frame clones and leaves out a portion. The profile covers about 140,000 clones, with about 90% appearing a single time and approximately 6.8% taken by the ten largest. The specimen sequenced was blood. These receptors came from a man between 18 and 29 years old in good health. Both conserved end residues are part of each CDR3. Each record gives: V gene, J gene, D gene, clone size, CDR3 protein, CDR3 DNA. The D gene is left open where the match is weak. The size entry is marked missing in some rows and otherwise reads once, few, many or a size class.

TRBV30	TRBJ1-2	NA	NA	CAWSRQSNYGYTF	TGTGCCTGGAGCCGACAGTCTAACTATGGCTACACCTTC
TRBV19	TRBJ1-5	NA	NA	CASLRGGGLSNQPQHF	TGTGCCAGTCTGAGAGGGGGGGGGCTTAGCAATCAGCCCCAGCATTTT
TRBV5-1	TRBJ2-7	NA	NA	CASSPGGLRQYF	TGCGCCAGCAGCCCCGGCGGCTTGAGGCAGTACTTC
TRBV3-1/TRBV3-2	TRBJ2-5	NA	NA	CASSQASLRWKGETQYF	TGTGCCAGCAGCCAGGCTTCACTTCGGTGGAAGGGAGAGACCCAGTACTTC
TRBV6-2/TRBV6-3	TRBJ2-3	NA	NA	CASSYGGSTTLYTDTQYF	TGTGCCAGCAGTTACGGAGGGTCCACCACTCTATACACAGATACGCAGTATTTT
TRBV5-5	TRBJ1-4	NA	NA	CASSPRTASGEKLFF	TGTGCCAGCAGCCCGCGGACAGCCTCGGGCGAAAAACTGTTTTTT
TRBV6-2/TRBV6-3	TRBJ2-6	TRBD1	few	CASSLTGVGANVLTF	TGTGCCAGCAGTCTTACAGGGGTAGGGGCCAACGTCCTGACTTTC
TRBV25-1	TRBJ1-4	NA	NA	CASSQRGLSGGKGEKLFF	TGTGCCAGCAGTCAAAGGGGCCTATCCGGGGGCAAGGGTGAAAAACTGTTTTTT
TRBV4-1	TRBJ1-2	NA	NA	CASSYRGGSDGYTF	TGCGCCAGCAGCTACAGAGGGGGGTCTGATGGCTACACCTTC
TRBV2	TRBJ1-6	NA	NA	CASSRGVDSPLHF	TGTGCCAGCAGCCGGGGAGTTGATTCACCCCTCCACTTT
TRBV7-9	TRBJ1-1	NA	NA	CASSLRSSPDTEAFF	TGTGCCAGCAGCTTAAGGAGCTCCCCCGACACTGAAGCTTTCTTT
TRBV7-2	TRBJ1-2	NA	NA	CASSSTGMGGYTF	TGTGCCAGCAGCTCTACAGGGATGGGTGGCTACACCTTC
TRBV7-3	TRBJ1-1	NA	NA	CASSLGQMNTEAFF	TGTGCCAGCAGCTTAGGACAGATGAACACTGAAGCTTTCTTT
TRBV29-1	TRBJ1-1	NA	few	CSVARDLNTEAFF	TGCAGCGTGGCCAGGGACCTGAACACTGAAGCTTTCTTT
TRBV30	TRBJ1-2	NA	NA	CAWSVLAGLGGYTF	TGTGCCTGGAGTGTACTGGCGGGACTAGGTGGCTACACCTTC
TRBV2	TRBJ1-4	TRBD1	NA	CASRTPGQGDEKLFF	TGTGCCAGCAGGACTCCGGGACAGGGTGATGAAAAACTGTTTTTT
TRBV28	TRBJ2-1	TRBD2	NA	CASSSSGGTYNEQFF	TGTGCCAGCAGTTCTAGCGGGGGGACCTACAATGAGCAGTTCTTC
TRBV2	TRBJ2-2	NA	NA	CANGEENTGELFF	TGTGCCAACGGGGAGGAGAACACCGGGGAGCTGTTTTTT
TRBV5-1	TRBJ1-2	NA	NA	CASSLAGHYGYTF	TGCGCCAGCAGCTTGGCAGGTCACTATGGCTACACCTTC
TRBV3-1/TRBV3-2	TRBJ2-5	TRBD1	once	CASSRSPGQGGETQYF	TGTGCCAGCAGTAGATCACCGGGACAGGGGGGAGAGACCCAGTACTTC
TRBV10-3	TRBJ1-6	TRBD1	NA	CASGQGTNSPLHF	TGTGCCTCGGGACAGGGTACAAATTCACCCCTCCACTTT
TRBV2	TRBJ1-5	TRBD1	once	CANSGGPYQPQHF	TGTGCCAACTCAGGGGGACCCTATCAGCCCCAGCATTTT
TRBV7-9	TRBJ1-2	NA	few	CASSLGGGEAGYTF	TGTGCCAGCAGCTTAGGGGGCGGGGAGGCTGGCTACACCTTC
TRBV5-1	TRBJ2-3	TRBD1	NA	CASSPGQGSTDTQYF	TGCGCCAGCAGCCCCGGACAGGGGAGCACAGATACGCAGTATTTT
TRBV19	TRBJ1-1	TRBD1	few	CATGQGKREAFF	TGTGCTACCGGACAGGGCAAAAGAGAAGCTTTCTTT
TRBV13	TRBJ2-7	NA	NA	CASSLGRGGLPYEQYF	TGTGCCAGCAGCTTAGGGCGGGGAGGCCTTCCCTACGAGCAGTACTTC
TRBV12-5	TRBJ2-5	NA	NA	CASGLAGVETQYF	TGTGCTAGTGGTTTGGCAGGGGTGGAGACCCAGTACTTC
TRBV7-2	TRBJ2-3	TRBD2	NA	CASSLMRASGATSTDTQYF	TGTGCCAGCAGCTTAATGAGGGCTAGCGGGGCCACTAGCACAGATACGCAGTATTTT
TRBV9	TRBJ2-4	NA	NA	CASRSFGPLAKNIQYF	TGTGCCAGCCGGTCGTTCGGGCCACTAGCCAAAAACATTCAGTACTTC
TRBV5-1	TRBJ2-5	NA	NA	CASSLRVPRSLETQYF	TGCGCCAGCAGCCTCCGGGTCCCCCGGAGTTTGGAGACCCAGTACTTC
TRBV7-2	TRBJ1-2	TRBD1	NA	CASSPNQGAGYTF	TGTGCCAGCAGTCCCAACCAGGGGGCTGGCTACACCTTC
TRBV4-3	TRBJ1-4	TRBD1	NA	CASSQGDRTGGEKLFF	TGCGCCAGTAGCCAAGGGGACCGGACAGGGGGTGAAAAACTGTTTTTT
TRBV27	TRBJ2-5	NA	NA	CASSALAGGAAETQYF	TGTGCCAGCAGTGCCCTAGCTGGGGGGGCCGCGGAGACCCAGTACTTC
TRBV10-3	TRBJ2-1	NA	NA	CAISEGLAGVYNEQFF	TGTGCCATCAGTGAGGGTTTGGCAGGGGTCTACAATGAGCAGTTCTTC
TRBV5-6	TRBJ1-2	TRBD1	NA	CASSLARQGAQNNYGYTF	TGTGCCAGCAGCTTGGCTCGACAGGGGGCACAAAACAACTATGGCTACACCTTC
TRBV10-3	TRBJ2-3	TRBD1	NA	CAISESRDSSTDTQYF	TGTGCCATCAGTGAGTCGAGGGACAGTTCCACAGATACGCAGTATTTT
TRBV28	TRBJ1-2	NA	NA	CASSKLFKAVYGYTF	TGTGCCAGCAGTAAACTATTCAAAGCCGTCTATGGCTACACCTTC
TRBV7-9	TRBJ1-6	NA	NA	CASSLVGSGGINSPLHF	TGTGCCAGCAGCTTAGTTGGTTCGGGCGGCATTAATTCACCCCTCCACTTT
TRBV3-1/TRBV3-2	TRBJ2-1	TRBD2	NA	CASSPTRERGYNEQFF	TGTGCCAGCAGCCCGACGCGGGAGCGGGGGTACAATGAGCAGTTCTTC
TRBV5-6	TRBJ2-3	TRBD2	NA	CASSLGAGRGGTDTQYF	TGTGCCAGCAGCTTGGGTGCTGGGCGGGGGGGCACAGATACGCAGTATTTT
TRBV25-1	TRBJ2-2	NA	NA	CASSRMWNTGELFF	TGTGCCAGCAGTCGTATGTGGAACACCGGGGAGCTGTTTTTT
TRBV27	TRBJ2-5	NA	NA	CASRPTVYQETQYF	TGTGCCAGCAGACCCACGGTGTACCAAGAGACCCAGTACTTC
TRBV19	TRBJ2-5	NA	NA	CASSISRGGETQYF	TGTGCCAGTAGTATTTCCAGGGGGGGGGAGACCCAGTACTTC
TRBV5-1	TRBJ1-1	NA	NA	CASSLAGGTANTEAFF	TGCGCCAGCAGCTTGGCGGGGGGCACCGCAAACACTGAAGCTTTCTTT
TRBV7-6	TRBJ2-1	NA	NA	CASSLAPTGYNEQFF	TGTGCCAGCAGCTTAGCCCCGACAGGCTACAATGAGCAGTTCTTC
TRBV19	TRBJ1-6	NA	NA	CASSILQIRSPLHF	TGTGCCAGTAGTATTCTCCAGATTCGGTCACCCCTCCACTTT
TRBV11-3	TRBJ2-5	NA	NA	CASSLNQQETQYF	TGTGCCAGCAGCTTAAATCAGCAAGAGACCCAGTACTTC
TRBV25-1	TRBJ1-4	NA	NA	CASNRGLNEKLFF	TGTGCCAGCAACCGGGGGCTTAATGAAAAACTGTTTTTT
TRBV20-1	TRBJ2-3	NA	once	CSAAYTDTQYF	TGCAGTGCCGCTTACACAGATACGCAGTATTTT
TRBV4-1	TRBJ1-2	TRBD1	NA	CASSQAPGQGVGYTF	TGCGCCAGCAGCCAAGCCCCGGGACAGGGCGTTGGCTACACCTTC
TRBV19	TRBJ2-1	NA	NA	CASSPRLQTADNEQFF	TGTGCCAGTAGTCCGAGACTGCAAACAGCCGACAATGAGCAGTTCTTC
TRBV3-1/TRBV3-2	TRBJ1-2	NA	NA	CASSLTSGSGGYTF	TGTGCCAGCAGCCTCACTTCGGGATCGGGTGGCTACACCTTC
TRBV5-6	TRBJ1-2	NA	NA	CASSSLRDGYGYTF	TGTGCCAGCAGCTCCCTTAGGGATGGCTATGGCTACACCTTC
TRBV7-9	TRBJ2-2	TRBD1	NA	CASSPQGANTGELFF	TGTGCCAGCAGCCCGCAGGGGGCGAACACCGGGGAGCTGTTTTTT
TRBV6-1	TRBJ2-7	TRBD2	once	CASSEWLAGWYEQYF	TGTGCCAGCAGTGAATGGCTAGCGGGGTGGTACGAGCAGTACTTC
TRBV28	TRBJ1-4	NA	once	CASSLGLNLATNEKLFF	TGTGCCAGCAGTTTAGGCCTGAACTTAGCAACTAATGAAAAACTGTTTTTT